Listed here is a single TCR beta chain. The antigen remains undetermined. The data were produced by immunoSEQ multiplex PCR, yet TCRdb's version contains in-frame clones alone and is incomplete. Of approximately 200,000 clones in the sample, about 80% were seen once. The CDR3 runs to 12 residues. Germline loops: CDR1 MRHNA, CDR2 SNTAGT. The V end lost 5 bases, the J end lost 6 bases, and 8 bases lay between the germline ends. The source of the sample is a study of cytomegalovirus exposure and HLA in healthy donors. Study-wide context: The same platform was used for the 120 validation repertoires and the approximately 670 first-cohort repertoires, a later analysis reported.

Findings and limits, study-wide: Within the 95 to 150 validation repertoires, first-cohort TCR clusters tended to co-occur, according to a later analysis. Researchers reported that three CMV-associated chains were confirmed in vitro as CMV antigen-specific.

This TCR was recovered from a man aged 18 to 29 in good health and CMV-seropositive. The chain couples TRBV6-4 to TRBJ2-1, with D perhaps matching TRBD2 (5 bases). Sequencing was carried out using PBMCs. CDR3 in DNA: TGTGCCAGCAGTTCCCGGGGCAATGAGCAGTTCTTC. Translating it yields CASSSRGNEQFF.